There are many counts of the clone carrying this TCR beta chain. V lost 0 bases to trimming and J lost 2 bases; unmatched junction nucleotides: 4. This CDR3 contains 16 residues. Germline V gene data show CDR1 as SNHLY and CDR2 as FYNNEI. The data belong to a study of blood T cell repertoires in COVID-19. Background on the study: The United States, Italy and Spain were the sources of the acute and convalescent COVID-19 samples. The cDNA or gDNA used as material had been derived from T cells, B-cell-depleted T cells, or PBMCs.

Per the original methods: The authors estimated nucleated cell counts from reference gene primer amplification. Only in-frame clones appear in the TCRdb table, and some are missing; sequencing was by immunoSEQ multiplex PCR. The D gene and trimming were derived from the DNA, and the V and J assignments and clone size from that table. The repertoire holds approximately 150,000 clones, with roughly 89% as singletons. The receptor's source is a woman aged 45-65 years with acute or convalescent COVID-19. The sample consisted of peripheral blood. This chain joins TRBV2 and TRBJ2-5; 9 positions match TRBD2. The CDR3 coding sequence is TGTGCCAGCAGTGAAGCGAGGCTAGCGGGGCAAGAGACCCAGTACTTC. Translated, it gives CASSEARLAGQETQYF.